Listed here is a single TCR beta chain. The antigen is undetermined. This CDR3 is 15 amino acids long. CDR1 SNHLY and CDR2 FYNNEI come from the germline V gene. Germline trimming cut 5 bases from V and 6 bases from J; bases unmatched to any gene: 9. This record belongs to a study of beta chain features in type 1 diabetes. The entirety of the isolated RNA underwent reverse transcription, so expressed TCRB transcripts were sequenced. Method: immunoSEQ multiplex PCR; TCRdb's copy keeps in-frame clones and lacks some. The table lists 95,000 to 110,000 clones, 25% to 35% of them singletons, with around 0.5% in the top ten. Per donor, one heparinised blood draw averaged about 116 mL. Notes on the study in general: In comparison with healthy donors, patients had naive, central memory and Treg TCRB repertoires that appeared more similar. PCR, the amplification step, might favor shorter templates, equally in patients and controls. When Type 1 diabetes patients were examined, their TCRB CDR3s proved moderately but significantly shorter in all four CD4+ subsets. VDJ junctions sequenced from type 1 diabetes patients showed fewer insertions and more deletions.

The chain couples TRBV2 to TRBJ2-2; 7 bases align to TRBD1. Sequenced: central memory CD4+ T cells from blood. The clonotype was recovered from a woman in her late teens or twenties with type 1 diabetes. CDR3 in amino acids: CASSRETGFAGELFF. The CDR3 DNA reads as TGTGCCAGCAGTAGAGAGACAGGGTTCGCCGGGGAGCTGTTTTTT.